Listed below are T cell receptor beta chains from one sample, sequenced in a study of T cell repertoires in cytomegalovirus infection. No antigen has been assigned to these receptors. TCRdb re-analysed the reads in MiXCR, keeping a single row per CDR3 protein. The data show under 850,000 distinct CDR3 sequences, roughly a third seen once. This specimen was cultured PBMCs, taken from culture after CMV antigen stimulation. The receptors were gathered from a human donor in good health (CMV status not recorded). Some clones in this sample may be carry-over from other donors' samples. The CDR3 runs from the conserved cysteine through the conserved F or W. Each record gives: D gene, V gene, CDR3 length, J gene, clone size, CDR3 protein, CDR3 DNA. D genes are given only for firm matches. For some rows the clone size is stated as once, few or many, or as a class when expanded; others skip it.

d_call: .; v_call: TRBV2; cdr3_length: 15; j_call: TRBJ1-5; clone_size: .; cdr3_aa: CASSENTYSNQPQHF; cdr3_nt: TGTGCCAGCAGTGAAAACACCTATAGCAATCAGCCCCAGCATTTT
d_call: .; v_call: TRBV11-1; cdr3_length: 15; j_call: TRBJ2-2; clone_size: .; cdr3_aa: CASSLRKQITGELFF; cdr3_nt: TGTGCCAGCAGCTTACGGAAACAGATCACCGGGGAGCTGTTTTTT
d_call: .; v_call: TRBV11-2; cdr3_length: 13; j_call: TRBJ1-1; clone_size: .; cdr3_aa: CASSSVRVAEAFF; cdr3_nt: TGTGCCAGCAGCTCCGTTCGAGTCGCTGAAGCTTTCTTT
d_call: TRBD2; v_call: TRBV5-1; cdr3_length: 18; j_call: TRBJ2-1; clone_size: few; cdr3_aa: CASSFKREPVGSYNEQFF; cdr3_nt: TGCGCCAGCAGCTTCAAGCGGGAGCCTGTAGGCTCCTACAATGAGCAGTTCTTC
d_call: TRBD1; v_call: TRBV20-1; cdr3_length: 12; j_call: TRBJ1-6; clone_size: .; cdr3_aa: CSARDTGQGEHF; cdr3_nt: TGCAGTGCTAGAGACACGGGACAGGGAGAACACTTT
d_call: TRBD1; v_call: TRBV12-3/TRBV12-4; cdr3_length: 13; j_call: TRBJ1-1; clone_size: .; cdr3_aa: CASTRDRGAEAFF; cdr3_nt: TGTGCCAGCACCCGGGACAGGGGAGCTGAAGCTTTCTTT
d_call: .; v_call: TRBV6-2/TRBV6-3; cdr3_length: 13; j_call: TRBJ2-3; clone_size: once; cdr3_aa: CASSTALTDTQYF; cdr3_nt: TGTGCCAGCAGTACGGCCCTCACAGATACGCAGTATTTT
d_call: .; v_call: TRBV29-1; cdr3_length: 11; j_call: TRBJ2-7; clone_size: .; cdr3_aa: CSVGTYYEQYF; cdr3_nt: TGCAGCGTGGGGACTTACTACGAGCAGTACTTC
d_call: .; v_call: TRBV4-3; cdr3_length: 15; j_call: TRBJ2-7; clone_size: .; cdr3_aa: CASSQDRGSVYEQYF; cdr3_nt: TGCGCCAGCAGCCAAGATCGGGGTTCGGTCTACGAGCAGTACTTC
d_call: TRBD1; v_call: TRBV6-6; cdr3_length: 14; j_call: TRBJ1-1; clone_size: .; cdr3_aa: CASFGDSRVTEAFF; cdr3_nt: TGTGCCAGCTTCGGGGACAGCCGAGTAACTGAAGCTTTCTTT
d_call: TRBD2; v_call: TRBV7-2; cdr3_length: 18; j_call: TRBJ2-1; clone_size: .; cdr3_aa: CASSLALTSGFRYNEQFF; cdr3_nt: TGTGCCAGCAGCTTAGCCTTGACTAGCGGGTTTCGCTACAATGAGCAGTTCTTC
d_call: .; v_call: TRBV5-1; cdr3_length: 12; j_call: TRBJ1-4; clone_size: .; cdr3_aa: CASSGGHEKLFF; cdr3_nt: TGCGCCAGCAGCGGTGGACATGAAAAACTGTTTTTT
d_call: TRBD1; v_call: TRBV7-2; cdr3_length: 12; j_call: TRBJ2-5; clone_size: .; cdr3_aa: CATQGAGETQYF; cdr3_nt: TGTGCCACCCAGGGGGCGGGAGAGACCCAGTACTTC
d_call: TRBD2; v_call: TRBV7-2; cdr3_length: 16; j_call: TRBJ2-1; clone_size: many; cdr3_aa: CASSLIGAGQYNEQFF; cdr3_nt: TGTGCCAGCAGCTTAATAGGAGCGGGGCAATACAATGAGCAGTTCTTC
d_call: .; v_call: TRBV11-2; cdr3_length: 13; j_call: TRBJ2-5; clone_size: .; cdr3_aa: CASSVTTQETQYF; cdr3_nt: TGTGCCAGCAGCGTGACTACCCAAGAGACCCAGTACTTC
d_call: .; v_call: TRBV7-6; cdr3_length: 14; j_call: TRBJ2-5; clone_size: .; cdr3_aa: CASSLRVVRETQYF; cdr3_nt: TGTGCCAGCAGCCTGAGAGTAGTTCGGGAGACCCAGTACTTC
d_call: TRBD2; v_call: TRBV7-2; cdr3_length: 15; j_call: TRBJ2-1; clone_size: many; cdr3_aa: CASSAYRASGNEQFF; cdr3_nt: TGTGCCAGCAGCGCCTACCGGGCTAGCGGCAATGAGCAGTTCTTC
d_call: .; v_call: TRBV12-5; cdr3_length: 13; j_call: TRBJ2-3; clone_size: once; cdr3_aa: CASGLVPPGPQYF; cdr3_nt: TGTGCTAGTGGTTTGGTACCACCCGGGCCGCAGTATTTT
d_call: TRBD2; v_call: TRBV7-2; cdr3_length: 16; j_call: TRBJ2-5; clone_size: many; cdr3_aa: CASSLVATSGQETQYF; cdr3_nt: TGTGCCAGCAGCTTAGTAGCGACTAGCGGACAAGAGACCCAGTACTTC
d_call: .; v_call: TRBV25-1; cdr3_length: 12; j_call: TRBJ2-1; clone_size: .; cdr3_aa: CASSIIGNEQFF; cdr3_nt: TGTGCCAGCAGCATTATCGGCAATGAGCAGTTCTTC
d_call: TRBD1; v_call: TRBV7-6; cdr3_length: 14; j_call: TRBJ1-4; clone_size: .; cdr3_aa: CANSSGTGEEKLFF; cdr3_nt: TGTGCCAACAGCTCCGGGACAGGGGAGGAAAAACTGTTTTTT
d_call: .; v_call: TRBV7-6; cdr3_length: 14; j_call: TRBJ2-2; clone_size: .; cdr3_aa: CASSFYTNTGELFF; cdr3_nt: TGTGCCAGCAGCTTCTACACGAACACCGGGGAGCTGTTTTTT
d_call: TRBD2; v_call: TRBV7-2; cdr3_length: 15; j_call: TRBJ2-1; clone_size: few; cdr3_aa: CASSFSTSGIYEQFF; cdr3_nt: TGTGCCAGCAGCTTTAGTACTAGCGGGATTTATGAGCAGTTCTTC
d_call: TRBD1; v_call: TRBV20-1; cdr3_length: 12; j_call: TRBJ2-7; clone_size: .; cdr3_aa: CSGRTGGFEQYF; cdr3_nt: TGCAGCGGAAGGACAGGGGGCTTCGAGCAGTACTTC
d_call: .; v_call: TRBV4-1; cdr3_length: 14; j_call: TRBJ1-1; clone_size: few; cdr3_aa: CASSQVRDDTEAFF; cdr3_nt: TGCGCCAGCAGCCAAGTAAGGGACGACACTGAAGCTTTCTTT
d_call: .; v_call: TRBV12-3/TRBV12-4; cdr3_length: 15; j_call: TRBJ2-2; clone_size: .; cdr3_aa: CASSLELYKSWELFF; cdr3_nt: TGTGCCAGCAGCTTGGAGCTATACAAATCGTGGGAGCTGTTTTTT
d_call: TRBD2; v_call: TRBV4-2; cdr3_length: 16; j_call: TRBJ2-5; clone_size: .; cdr3_aa: CASSLTAGTSQETQYF; cdr3_nt: TGTGCCAGCAGCCTTACTGCCGGGACTAGCCAAGAGACCCAGTACTTC
d_call: TRBD2; v_call: TRBV7-9; cdr3_length: 14; j_call: TRBJ2-7; clone_size: few; cdr3_aa: CASSREGGAYEQYF; cdr3_nt: TGTGCCAGCAGCCGTGAGGGAGGGGCCTACGAGCAGTACTTC
d_call: TRBD2; v_call: TRBV7-8; cdr3_length: 15; j_call: TRBJ2-7; clone_size: many; cdr3_aa: CASSPRSSGSYEQYF; cdr3_nt: TGTGCCAGCAGCCCAAGGTCTAGCGGCTCCTACGAGCAGTACTTC
d_call: TRBD1; v_call: TRBV6-5; cdr3_length: 14; j_call: TRBJ1-5; clone_size: few; cdr3_aa: CASSSTGSYQSQHF; cdr3_nt: TGTGCCAGCAGTTCGACAGGGTCCTACCAGTCCCAGCATTTT
d_call: .; v_call: TRBV7-8; cdr3_length: 16; j_call: TRBJ2-3; clone_size: many; cdr3_aa: CASSLVRVTYTDTQYF; cdr3_nt: TGTGCCAGCAGCCTTGTCCGGGTTACATACACAGATACGCAGTATTTT
d_call: TRBD1; v_call: TRBV7-6; cdr3_length: 17; j_call: TRBJ2-1; clone_size: few; cdr3_aa: CASSSGGGQGRYNEQFF; cdr3_nt: TGTGCCAGCAGCTCCGGCGGTGGACAGGGAAGGTACAATGAGCAGTTCTTC
d_call: TRBD2; v_call: TRBV19; cdr3_length: 18; j_call: TRBJ2-1; clone_size: .; cdr3_aa: CASSIGLAGGSSYNEQFF; cdr3_nt: TGTGCCAGTAGTATAGGACTAGCGGGGGGGTCCTCCTACAATGAGCAGTTCTTC
d_call: .; v_call: TRBV7-2; cdr3_length: 15; j_call: TRBJ1-2; clone_size: many; cdr3_aa: CASSPTGLSISGYTF; cdr3_nt: TGTGCCAGCAGCCCTACAGGACTTTCTATCTCTGGCTACACCTTC
d_call: TRBD2; v_call: TRBV27; cdr3_length: 14; j_call: TRBJ2-5; clone_size: .; cdr3_aa: CASRRAGGQETQYF; cdr3_nt: TGTGCCAGCAGAAGAGCGGGAGGACAAGAGACCCAGTACTTC
d_call: .; v_call: TRBV29-1; cdr3_length: 15; j_call: TRBJ1-5; clone_size: .; cdr3_aa: CSVSTSAVSNQPQHF; cdr3_nt: TGCAGCGTTTCGACCTCGGCGGTCAGCAATCAGCCCCAGCATTTT
d_call: .; v_call: TRBV10-3; cdr3_length: 16; j_call: TRBJ1-1; clone_size: .; cdr3_aa: CAISGFELPGNTEAFF; cdr3_nt: TGTGCCATCAGTGGGTTCGAGTTGCCCGGGAACACTGAAGCTTTCTTT
d_call: TRBD1; v_call: TRBV6-1; cdr3_length: 16; j_call: TRBJ1-6; clone_size: .; cdr3_aa: CASSETRDRGTSPLHF; cdr3_nt: TGTGCCAGCAGTGAAACTAGGGACAGGGGTACTTCACCCCTCCACTTT
d_call: .; v_call: TRBV6-2/TRBV6-3; cdr3_length: 12; j_call: TRBJ2-5; clone_size: .; cdr3_aa: CASSYVPGTQYF; cdr3_nt: TGTGCCAGCAGTTACGTGCCGGGGACCCAGTACTTC
d_call: .; v_call: TRBV7-2; cdr3_length: 15; j_call: TRBJ1-2; clone_size: many; cdr3_aa: CASSLVSHANYGYTF; cdr3_nt: TGTGCCAGCAGCTTAGTCAGCCATGCTAACTATGGCTACACCTTC
d_call: TRBD1; v_call: TRBV4-3; cdr3_length: 17; j_call: TRBJ1-5; clone_size: .; cdr3_aa: CASSQLTGDRGGQPQHF; cdr3_nt: TGCGCCAGCAGCCAACTGACGGGAGACAGGGGAGGTCAGCCCCAGCATTTT
d_call: .; v_call: TRBV20-1; cdr3_length: 13; j_call: TRBJ2-3; clone_size: .; cdr3_aa: CSATRATTDTQYF; cdr3_nt: TGCAGTGCCACCCGTGCAACCACAGATACGCAGTATTTT
d_call: TRBD1; v_call: TRBV3-1; cdr3_length: 14; j_call: TRBJ2-1; clone_size: .; cdr3_aa: CASSHLDRDNEQFF; cdr3_nt: TGTGCCAGCAGCCACTTGGACAGGGACAATGAGCAGTTCTTC
d_call: .; v_call: TRBV11-2; cdr3_length: 14; j_call: TRBJ1-4; clone_size: .; cdr3_aa: CASSSQGYNEKLFF; cdr3_nt: TGTGCCAGCAGCTCACAGGGTTATAATGAAAAACTGTTTTTT
d_call: .; v_call: TRBV28; cdr3_length: 15; j_call: TRBJ2-1; clone_size: few; cdr3_aa: CASSFISGSYNEQFF; cdr3_nt: TGTGCCAGCAGTTTTATATCAGGATCCTACAATGAGCAGTTCTTC
d_call: TRBD1; v_call: TRBV7-2; cdr3_length: 16; j_call: TRBJ2-3; clone_size: many; cdr3_aa: CASSKPQGAGTDTQYF; cdr3_nt: TGTGCCAGCAGCAAACCACAGGGGGCTGGGACAGATACGCAGTATTTT
d_call: TRBD2; v_call: TRBV28; cdr3_length: 16; j_call: TRBJ2-5; clone_size: many; cdr3_aa: CASSLEIAGGQETQYF; cdr3_nt: TGTGCCAGCAGTTTGGAAATAGCGGGAGGGCAAGAGACCCAGTACTTC
d_call: .; v_call: TRBV5-1; cdr3_length: 16; j_call: TRBJ2-1; clone_size: few; cdr3_aa: CASSPRSGGRNNEQFF; cdr3_nt: TGCGCCAGCAGCCCGAGGAGCGGAGGAAGGAACAATGAGCAGTTCTTC
d_call: .; v_call: TRBV11-2; cdr3_length: 15; j_call: TRBJ2-1; clone_size: few; cdr3_aa: CASSLSTPTGNEQFF; cdr3_nt: TGTGCCAGCAGCTTGTCTACCCCGACGGGAAATGAGCAGTTCTTC
d_call: .; v_call: TRBV7-6; cdr3_length: 16; j_call: TRBJ2-7; clone_size: many; cdr3_aa: CASSSLLSADKREQYF; cdr3_nt: TGTGCCAGCAGCTCACTACTTAGCGCCGACAAGCGGGAGCAGTACTTC
d_call: .; v_call: TRBV7-2; cdr3_length: 16; j_call: TRBJ1-5; clone_size: .; cdr3_aa: CASSINDRSGNQPQHF; cdr3_nt: TGTGCCAGCAGCATTAACGACAGGTCAGGCAATCAGCCCCAGCATTTT